This T cell receptor (beta chain) was identified in a study of identical twins (dated by TCRdb to 2016 to 2018). Regarding the complete study: The study deep-sequenced TCR alpha and beta repertoires from monozygotic twins, unrelated adults of various ages and cord blood to test whether fetal clonotypes persist. To rule out contamination, replicate twin experiments were performed at different times with different library preparation protocols.

Every donor was a healthy Caucasian. Results and caveats for the whole study, not just this receptor: Compared with coincidental sharing between unrelated individuals, out-of-frame TCR alpha sequences shared between twins showed an excess of sequences with low generation probability. Out-of-frame TCR alpha sharing in monozygotic twins was systematically underestimated by recombination models, whereas sharing between unrelated individuals was in agreement with the recombination models. Fewer insertions were carried by abundant cord blood beta clonotypes, a similar but weaker trend appeared in young adult naive repertoires, and no such trend appeared in memory repertoires. In beta out-of-frame sequences, excess twin sharing was weaker, because having fewer shared sequences lowered the signal-to-noise ratio. Conclusions relied on cross-sectional statistical analysis, since the same donors could not be followed over many years. Invariant T cells such as MAIT and iNKT could partly confound zero-insertion analyses, though diverse VJ usage argued against this for most clonotypes.

V drops 5 bases and J drops 5 bases, leaving 21 bases in between. The CDR3 has 17 amino acids, counting the end cysteine and phenylalanine. The only DNA kept is the CDR3, 51 bases in frame from the first base. From a lookup of the germline V gene, CDR1 and CDR2 are MNHNS and SASEGT. On this clonotype: The target of this receptor is not known. Per-base qualities were not stored, and no clone one base away is much larger.

Library preparation was by 5' RACE. Sequencing took place on an Illumina HiSeq 2000. A universal primer binding site was introduced by template switching, and a unique molecular identifier was present in the final cDNA, enabling accurate counting of TCR cDNA molecules. Specific primers in the conserved constant-segment region were used to synthesize first-strand cDNA for the TCR alpha and beta chains. To control for contamination, every cDNA library was double barcoded, receiving both a SMART-Mk sample barcode and Illumina barcodes. TruSeq adapter sequences along with Illumina sample barcodes were introduced in two successive PCR steps. Sequencing of the TCR alpha and beta cDNA libraries was done on the Illumina HiSeq platform using custom primers. In the paper's pipeline: MiGEC processed the raw reads to extract unique molecular identifiers, while MiXCR was used to determine the CDR3 positions. For each individual, recombination models were inferred using an EM algorithm with the repgenHMM and IGoR tools. Shared clonotypes were analyzed with the tcR package in R, and sharing was normalized by the product of cloneset sizes. To study raw recombination without the effects of thymic and clonal selection, out-of-frame nonproductive sequences were analyzed. TCRdb handled the public reads itself, with Q25 trimming in fastp and clone calling in MiXCR, and kept productive beta chains. Every entry covers one CDR3 protein and lists the most common genes and DNA from its rows. TCRdb's processing, not the authors', yielded these V and J calls. A total of about 1.7 million distinct CDR3 sequences appear in this sample, about 30% of them only once. The ten biggest clones cover 0.27% of the sample.

Here the chain combines TRBV6-1 and TRBJ2-2, with no D gene named confidently. Sequences were obtained from cord blood. The receptor was isolated from a newborn girl in good health. At the DNA level, the sequence is TGTGCCAGCAGTCCCCGGGCCGAAAGGCTCGTTACCGGGGAGCTGTTTTTT. It encodes CASSPRAERLVTGELFF.